The entry that follows covers one T cell receptor beta chain sequence. Relying on iRepertoire HTBI primers and Arm-PCR of CDR3 regions, the team built TCR beta libraries. TCRdb re-called the multiplex PCR reads through MiXCR, storing one row per CDR3 protein. The sample includes hundreds of thousands of distinct CDR3 sequences, about 20% seen only once; the top ten take under 9%. The data originate from a study of regulatory T cells in long-lasting Graves disease. The germline V and J ends were trimmed by 2 bases and 4 bases, with 14 bases remaining between them. In germline, CDR1 is GTSNPN, CDR2 SVGIG (reference sequence). The CDR3 has 14 amino acids. Stated time point: persistent/refractory GD, antithyroid drugs over 5 years with positive TRAb. The TCR library was made from RNA extracted from PBMCs.

The sequence came from a female donor with Graves disease. The chain carries TRBV30 and TRBJ1-1; D might be TRBD1 (6 bases). The specimen was peripheral blood mononuclear cells (PBMCs), collected when the disease was refractory, from a patient treated with antithyroid drugs. Here the CDR3 DNA reads TGTGCCTGGAGTTATGGGGGCAGGAGCACTGAAGCTTTCTTT. Translating it yields CAWSYGGRSTEAFF.